The next 19 T cell receptor beta chains were all read from a single sample in a study of Ad26.COV2.S vaccination and SARS-CoV-2 variants. Regarding treatment: roughly 19 received Ad26.COV2.S at low or high dose, single or two shots; about 5 received placebo; per-sample allocation not given. All samples were drawn on day 63, counting from the first vaccine or placebo injection. Sequenced by immunoSEQ multiplex PCR; TCRdb stores in-frame clones only, minus some. The table lists some 520,000 clones, roughly nine tenths of them singletons. The specimen comprised peripheral blood, sampled in a trial of Ad26.COV2.S vaccine versus placebo. The receptors originated from a person between 18 and 65 years old who received the Ad26.COV2.S COVID-19 vaccine or a placebo.

The gene calls are TRBV9 and TRBJ2-3, with 8 bases identical to TRBD2. Trimming cost V 0 bases and J 6 bases; bases outside gene matches: 12. This CDR3 spans 17 amino acids. CDR1 and CDR2 (germline): SGDLS, YYNGEE. The CDR3 nucleotides read TGTGCCAGCAGCGTAGGGACGCGGACTAGCTTGGGGGATACGCAGTATTTT. Translation gives CASSVGTRTSLGDTQYF.

V gene TRBV4-3 combines with J gene TRBJ2-1; the match to TRBD2 covers 10 bases. The trim removed 4 bases at V and 5 bases at J, leaving 11 bases unmatched. The CDR3 loop spans 17 amino acids. CDR1 LGHNA and CDR2 YSLEER come from the germline V gene. DNA of the CDR3: TGCGCCAGCAGCCCTGTTTCCGGGACTAGCGAGAACAATGAGCAGTTCTTC. The encoded protein is CASSPVSGTSENNEQFF.

V and J are TRBV7-2 and TRBJ1-5, with D unresolved. The CDR3 covers 15 residues. V lost 5 bases, J lost 0 bases, and 11 bases lay in between. CDR1 and CDR2 from the germline V gene are SGHTA and FQGNSA. The CDR3 DNA is TGTGCCAGCAGCCCGACGGACGGTAGCAATCAGCCCCAGCATTTT. Translation gives CASSPTDGSNQPQHF.

Notes on this clone: Other DNA sequences within the sample encode an identical CDR3. The chain links TRBV5-1 to TRBJ2-7, with TRBD1 matching over 9 bases. The CDR3 sequence is 13 residues long. V was clipped by 4 bases and J by 7 bases; unmatched bases: 6. Per the germline V gene, CDR1 is SGHRS and CDR2 is YFSETQ. The CDR3 nucleotides are TGCGCCAGCAGCCTGGGGACAGGGCGTGAGCAGTACTTC. Translating gives CASSLGTGREQYF.

The chain links TRBV18 to TRBJ1-1; 9 nucleotides agree with TRBD1. The V segment lost 6 bases and the J segment 5 bases; nucleotides outside the gene matches: 7. This CDR3 comprises 14 residues. Germline V gene data show CDR1 as KGHSH and CDR2 as LQKENI. The CDR3 sequence: CASSLDRGDTEAFF. CDR3 sequence (DNA): TGTGCCAGCTCCCTGGACAGGGGAGATACTGAAGCTTTCTTT.

This clone came up once. V is TRBV25-1 and J is TRBJ2-6; no clear D. Per the germline V gene, CDR1 is MGHDK and CDR2 is SYGVNS. The CDR3 contains 13 residues. V gave up 7 bases and J gave up 4 bases, with 8 bases separating them. The CDR3 DNA reads TGTGCCAGCACTAAGCCCGGGGCCAACGTCCTGACTTTC. Protein: CASTKPGANVLTF.

The rearrangement links TRBV18 to TRBJ2-3; D is uncertain. Germline V gene sequence: CDR1 KGHSH, CDR2 LQKENI. Deletions cut 2 bases from V and 0 bases from J, with 15 bases between. This CDR3 contains 17 residues. Written as DNA, the CDR3 is TGTGCCAGCTCACCAATTATAACCCCAAAGAGCACAGATACGCAGTATTTT. Protein product: CASSPIITPKSTDTQYF.

V and J are TRBV30 and TRBJ2-5; no clear D. V was clipped by 2 bases and J by 4 bases, with 5 bases between them. CDR3 length equals 11 residues. Germline-derived CDR1 and CDR2 are GTSNPN and SVGIG (reference sequence). The CDR3 spells CAWSPRETQYF. CDR3 in DNA: TGTGCCTGGAGTCCACGAGAGACCCAGTACTTC.

V gene TRBV28 combines with J gene TRBJ1-6; D gene uncertain. Looked up from germline, CDR1 is MDHEN and CDR2 is SYDVKM. The CDR3 extends over 11 amino acids. Trimming took off 6 bases at V and 14 bases at J, with 11 bases between the two ends. The CDR3 loop is CASRGHLALHF. CDR3 nucleotide sequence: TGTGCCAGCAGAGGCCATCTGGCCCTCCACTTT.

The CDR3 loop reads CASSLGLAGAGEQYF. As DNA, the CDR3 is TGTGCCAGCAGCTTGGGATTGGCGGGAGCGGGCGAGCAGTACTTC. The chain combines TRBV5-4 with TRBJ2-7, with TRBD2 identical over 7 bases. V shed 0 bases, J shed 6 bases, and the junction held 9 bases outside the gene matches. Germline V gene lookup returns CDR1 SGHNT and CDR2 YYREEE (reference sequence). The CDR3 length is 15 residues.

The chain recombines TRBV7-9 with TRBJ1-1; D not resolved. CDR3 length: 14 residues. The V end lost 1 base, the J end lost 2 bases, and 8 bases lay between the germline ends. The germline CDR1 and CDR2 sequences are SEHNR and FQNEAQ (reference sequence). CDR3 in DNA: TGTGCCAGCAGCTTAGGGGCTTCTAACACTGAAGCTTTCTTT. Translated, it gives CASSLGASNTEAFF.

This chain connects TRBV19 to TRBJ2-3; 9 positions agree with TRBD2. After removal of 3 bases from V and 2 bases from J, the junction contained 9 bases not matched to a gene. The germline CDR1 and CDR2 sequences are LNHDA and SQIVND (reference sequence). This CDR3 spans 17 amino acids. CDR3 nucleotides: TGTGCCAGTAGTATGTTTAGTGGACTAGCGAACACAGATACGCAGTATTTT. Protein sequence: CASSMFSGLANTDTQYF.

V gene TRBV12-3 or TRBV12-4 combines with J gene TRBJ1-1; D unclear. The CDR3 is 13 residues long. Between the trimmed V and J ends, which lost 6 bases and 0 bases, there was a span of 8 bases. CDR3 nucleotide sequence: TGTGCCAGCAGCACGGGGATGAACACTGAAGCTTTCTTT. It specifies CASSTGMNTEAFF.

The chain uses TRBV7-9 and TRBJ2-7; D call uncertain. V dropped 5 bases and J dropped 6 bases, with 17 bases sitting between them. This CDR3 region has 14 residues. CDR1 is SEHNR and CDR2 is FQNEAQ in the germline V gene (reference sequence). The CDR3 DNA follows: TGTGCCAGCAGCGACCGGGCCCAACTGGGCGAGCAGTACTTC. This gives the protein CASSDRAQLGEQYF.

J is TRBJ2-3 and V is TRBV11-3; 13 positions agree with TRBD2. This CDR3 is built from 16 residues. CDR1 SGHNT and CDR2 YENEEA come from the germline V gene. Losses at the gene ends were 4 bases for V and 7 bases for J; bases not matched to a gene: 8. The CDR3 here is CASSWGTSGNVNTQYF. As DNA, the CDR3 is TGTGCCAGCAGCTGGGGGACTAGCGGGAATGTTAATACGCAGTATTTT.

Here the CDR3 reads CAIRMDTGPNTEAFF. Written as DNA, the CDR3 is TGTGCCATCAGGATGGACACGGGCCCTAACACTGAAGCTTTCTTT. The rearrangement uses TRBV10-3 and TRBJ1-1; possible D gene TRBD1, 5 bases. Germline loops: CDR1 ENHRY, CDR2 SYGVKD. There are 15 residues in the CDR3. V gave up 6 bases and J gave up 2 bases, with 16 bases separating them.

In its sample, this clone was seen once. The chain couples TRBV11-2 to TRBJ2-1; the D call may be TRBD1 or TRBD2 (6 bases each). Deletions cut 1 base from V and 6 bases from J, with 10 bases between. CDR1 SGHAT and CDR2 FQNNGV come from the germline V gene. The CDR3 totals 14 residues. The CDR3: CASSLGLGGNEQFF. CDR3 DNA sequence: TGTGCCAGCAGCTTAGGACTAGGGGGCAATGAGCAGTTCTTC.

This sequence joins TRBV27 and TRBJ1-5, with TRBD1 as a possible D gene (6 bases). This CDR3 contains 14 residues. Trimming stripped 6 bases from V and 0 bases from J, with 9 bases between. The germline gives CDR1 MNHEY, CDR2 SMNVEV (reference sequence). This CDR3 is CASRSGDSNQPQHF. The CDR3 DNA sequence: TGTGCCAGCAGGTCAGGGGATAGCAATCAGCCCCAGCATTTT.

The J gene is TRBJ2-1, the V gene TRBV30; 8 bases agree with TRBD2. J lost 12 bases, V lost 3 bases, and 16 bases had no gene match. The CDR3 has 15 residues. CDR1 and CDR2 (germline): GTSNPN, SVGIG (reference sequence). The chain's CDR3 is CAWRGGLADGEGQFF. CDR3 nucleotide sequence: TGTGCCTGGAGGGGAGGACTAGCCGATGGCGAGGGGCAGTTCTTC.